These 13 T cell receptor beta chains were sequenced from one sample in a study of shared clonotypes between healthy human individuals. This table comes from immunoSEQ multiplex PCR, and its TCRdb copy is limited to in-frame clones, with some not included. The sample yields around 700,000 clones, just over 90% seen once. CD45RO-negative cells were positively selected for CCR7, leaving out terminally differentiated effector memory CD45RA+ cells. The sample comprised naive CD8+ T cells sorted from blood. These receptors were obtained from a man aged 25 to 40 in good health.

The chain combines TRBV7-6 with TRBJ2-7; 9 bases agree with TRBD2. CDR1 SGHVS and CDR2 FNYEAQ come from the germline V gene. The CDR3 contains 15 residues. V lost 5 bases and J lost 2; bases outside the gene matches: 7. The CDR3 region has the DNA TGTGCCAGCAGCCCAGGGGCTAGCGGGACCTACGAGCAGTACTTC. Translated, it gives CASSPGASGTYEQYF.

The rearrangement uses TRBV2 and TRBJ2-1, with D tentatively TRBD2 (6 bases). V was trimmed by 5 bases and J by 7 bases, leaving 15 bases between them. The CDR3 has 14 amino acids. The germline gives CDR1 SNHLY, CDR2 FYNNEI. Here the CDR3 DNA reads TGTGCCAGCAGTTCACTAGCAGACAATAATGAGCAGTTCTTC. Its protein product is CASSSLADNNEQFF.

The V gene is TRBV20-1, the J gene TRBJ2-7; 7 nucleotides match TRBD1. Germline-derived CDR1 and CDR2 are DFQATT and SNEGSKA (reference sequence). The length of the CDR3 is 11 residues. Germline trimming cut 6 bases from V and 7 bases from J; bases unmatched to any gene: 6. This CDR3 reads CSALTGVEQYF. The CDR3 nucleotides are TGCAGTGCCCTCACAGGGGTTGAGCAGTACTTC.

V is TRBV7-9 and J is TRBJ2-2; 10 bases map to TRBD1. V trimming: 6 bases; J trimming: 7 bases; junction bases outside the gene matches: 14. The CDR3 consists of 17 residues. Germline CDR1 SEHNR, CDR2 FQNEAQ (reference sequence). The CDR3 is CASRQTGTGAWDGELFF. The CDR3 DNA follows: TGTGCCAGCAGACAAACGGGGACAGGGGCTTGGGACGGGGAGCTGTTTTTT.

This clone has just one count. The chain recombines TRBV19 with TRBJ2-1; unclear D gene. The ends were cut back, 3 bases at V and 10 bases at J, with 13 bases in the middle. The CDR3 is 13 amino acids. Germline V gene data show CDR1 as LNHDA and CDR2 as SQIVND (reference sequence). CDR3 residues: CASSIASNWEQFF. DNA of the CDR3: TGTGCCAGTAGTATCGCAAGCAATTGGGAGCAGTTCTTC.

The chain employs TRBV4-3 and TRBJ2-7; 10 nucleotides line up with TRBD2. Unmatched junction bases numbered 5, after V lost 4 bases and J lost 2 bases. CDR1 is LGHNA and CDR2 is YSLEER in the germline V gene. The CDR3 has 15 residues. CDR3 DNA: TGCGCCAGCAGCCCGCTAGCGGGAGAGGCCTACGAGCAGTACTTC. It is translated as CASSPLAGEAYEQYF.

The chain is built from TRBV13 and TRBJ2-1, with D tentatively TRBD1 or TRBD2 (6 bases each). V shed 1 base and J shed 9 bases, with 13 bases lying between them. Germline V gene sequence: CDR1 PRHDT, CDR2 FYEKMQ (reference sequence). The CDR3 is 14 residues long. CDR3 residues: CASSLEGGLVEQFF. The CDR3 bases are TGTGCCAGCAGCTTAGAAGGGGGGCTCGTTGAGCAGTTCTTC.

This chain uses TRBV15 with TRBJ2-7, with D hard to call. The ends were cut back, 3 bases at V and 0 bases at J, with 15 bases in the middle. The CDR3 runs 16 residues. Germline V lookup: CDR1 LNHNV, CDR2 YYDKDF (reference sequence). The CDR3 nucleotides are TGTGCCACCAGCAGTGGGTCACTTCAGAGCTCCTACGAGCAGTACTTC. This translates into CATSSGSLQSSYEQYF.

J is TRBJ1-4 and V is TRBV27; perhaps TRBD1 as D (5 bases). The V gene's germline CDR1 is MNHEY and CDR2 SMNVEV (reference sequence). The CDR3 runs 14 residues. V was pared by 7 bases and J by 4 bases, with 13 bases between. CDR3 nucleotides: TGTGCCAGCACCACCAGGGACGGTAATGAAAAACTGTTTTTT. It encodes CASTTRDGNEKLFF.

This sequence joins TRBV7-6 and TRBJ2-1, with 8 bases matching TRBD2. The CDR3 is 14 amino acids. The junction had 4 bases not matched to a gene; V was cut back by 3 bases and J by 6 bases. CDR1 SGHVS and CDR2 FNYEAQ come from the germline V gene. The DNA for the CDR3 is TGTGCCAGCAGCTTTAGCGGGAACCTCAATGAGCAGTTCTTC. Translation gives CASSFSGNLNEQFF.

This sequence joins TRBV27 and TRBJ2-7, with D hard to call. The CDR3 runs to 15 residues. CDR1 and CDR2 (germline): MNHEY, SMNVEV (reference sequence). Trimming cost V 0 bases and J 3 bases, with 12 bases left between them. CDR3 in DNA: TGTGCCAGCAGTTTATCAGGCAGCTACCTCTACGAGCAGTACTTC. It specifies CASSLSGSYLYEQYF.

The chain combines TRBV6-1 with TRBJ1-2; the D gene is possibly TRBD1 (5 bases). There are 15 residues in the CDR3. Germline CDR1 MNHNS, CDR2 SASEGT. V was pared by 1 base and J by 8 bases, with 17 bases between. The chain's CDR3 is CASSEGSNRGDGYTF. CDR3 DNA sequence: TGTGCCAGCAGTGAAGGGAGTAATAGGGGTGACGGCTACACCTTC.

V gene TRBV9 combines with J gene TRBJ1-3, with a weak D call TRBD1 (5 bases). The V gene's germline CDR1 is SGDLS and CDR2 YYNGEE. The CDR3 length is 15 residues. The V end was cut by 7 bases, the J end by 1 base, with 15 bases between. CDR3 loop: CASSPEGDSGNTIYF. CDR3 nucleotides: TGTGCCAGCTCGCCCGAAGGGGATTCTGGAAACACCATATATTTT. Looking up the rest from reference TRBV9 and TRBJ1-3 gives the full variable domain: DSGVTQTPKHLITATGQRVTLRCSPRSGDLSVYWYQQSLDQGLQFLIQYYNGEERAKGNILERFSAQQFPDLHSELNLSSLELGDSALYFCASSPEGDSGNTIYFGEGSWLTVV.